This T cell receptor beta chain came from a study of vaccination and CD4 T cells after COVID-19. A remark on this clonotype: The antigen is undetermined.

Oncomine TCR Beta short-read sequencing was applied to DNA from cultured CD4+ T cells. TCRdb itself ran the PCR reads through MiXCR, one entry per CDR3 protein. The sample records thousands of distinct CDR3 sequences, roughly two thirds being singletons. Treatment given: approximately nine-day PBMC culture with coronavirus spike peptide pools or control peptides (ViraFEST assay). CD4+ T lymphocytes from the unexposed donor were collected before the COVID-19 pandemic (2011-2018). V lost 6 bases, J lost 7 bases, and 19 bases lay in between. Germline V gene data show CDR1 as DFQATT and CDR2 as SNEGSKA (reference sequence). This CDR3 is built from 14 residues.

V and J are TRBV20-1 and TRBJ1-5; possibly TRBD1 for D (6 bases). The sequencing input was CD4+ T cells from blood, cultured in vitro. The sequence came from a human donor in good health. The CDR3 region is CSAPPSGVQQPQHF. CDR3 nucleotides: TGCAGTGCCCCGCCGTCAGGGGTACAACAGCCCCAGCATTTT.